This TCR beta chain was observed in a study of T-cell memory formation after mild COVID-19. Study in general: TCR clusters were largely donor specific.

A note on this clonotype: Its specificity is unknown.

TCRdb independently ran MiXCR on the 5' RACE reads; one entry per CDR3 protein. The table lists hundreds of thousands of distinct CDR3 sequences, approximately 15% of them singletons. Study conclusions and caveats: That cross-reactive memory joined was suggested by some responding clones appearing in pre-infection memory. Most CD4+ clones that shrank were in CM and EM, while CD8+ ones turned up in EMRA. What remained unconfirmed was the SARS-CoV-2 specificity of second-wave clones peaking on day 37.

The material sequenced was PBMCs or a T cell subset sorted from them (not recorded which). The TCR was taken from an adult woman who had mild COVID-19 (a few samples of this study predate the infection). Cell type and time point are not known.

CDR3 loop: CASSLEQPLSGANVLTF. The CDR3 DNA reads TGTGCCAGCAGCTTAGAACAGCCCCTCTCTGGGGCCAACGTCCTGACTTTC. The chain couples TRBV7-8 to TRBJ2-6, with no clear D. The CDR3 totals 17 residues. Germline CDR1 and CDR2: SGHVS and FQNEAQ. V was shortened by 1 base and J by 0 bases, with 10 bases between the two germline ends.